One sample yielded the 2 T cell receptor beta chains listed below, sequenced in a study of PD-1 blockade in classical Hodgkin lymphoma (dated by TCRdb to about 2020). Reading the label with the study, this specimen's time point is: cycle 2 day 1 (C2D1) of nivolumab. Relapse after autologous stem cell transplantation had occurred in all trial patients, and cohorts A, B and C were distinguished by prior brentuximab vedotin exposure. The library was obtained by the immunoSEQ multiplex PCR assay. TCRdb retrieved this table from immuneACCESS and kept in-frame rearrangements only. Not all clones are present; in checked studies, unresolved V genes account for under half, and no reason is known for the remainder. For this sample there are approximately 79,000 clones; about nine tenths appear just once. The ten largest account for over 2% of the sample. The sequences come from peripheral blood mononuclear cells (PBMCs), collected before the second cycle of nivolumab. The receptors shown here come from a human donor with classical Hodgkin lymphoma.

The chain uses TRBV25-1 and TRBJ2-7; 8 bases are shared with TRBD2. The CDR3 is 15 residues long. J lost 2 bases, V lost 2 bases, and 5 bases had no gene match. Germline loops: CDR1 MGHDK, CDR2 SYGVNS. The CDR3, as DNA: TGTGCCAGCAGTGAAGGTGGACTAGCCCCCTACGAGCAGTACTTC. Translation: CASSEGGLAPYEQYF.

The chain is built from TRBV4-1 and TRBJ2-7, with TRBD2 identical over 8 bases. The V gene end was trimmed by 4 bases and the J gene end by 3 bases; junction bases not matched to a gene: 17. Germline CDR1 reads MGHRA; CDR2 reads YSYEKL. This CDR3 has 18 residues. This CDR3 is CASSPGGRGLPRGYEQYF. Here the CDR3 DNA reads TGCGCCAGCAGCCCGGGGGGGAGGGGACTCCCTCGAGGCTACGAGCAGTACTTC.